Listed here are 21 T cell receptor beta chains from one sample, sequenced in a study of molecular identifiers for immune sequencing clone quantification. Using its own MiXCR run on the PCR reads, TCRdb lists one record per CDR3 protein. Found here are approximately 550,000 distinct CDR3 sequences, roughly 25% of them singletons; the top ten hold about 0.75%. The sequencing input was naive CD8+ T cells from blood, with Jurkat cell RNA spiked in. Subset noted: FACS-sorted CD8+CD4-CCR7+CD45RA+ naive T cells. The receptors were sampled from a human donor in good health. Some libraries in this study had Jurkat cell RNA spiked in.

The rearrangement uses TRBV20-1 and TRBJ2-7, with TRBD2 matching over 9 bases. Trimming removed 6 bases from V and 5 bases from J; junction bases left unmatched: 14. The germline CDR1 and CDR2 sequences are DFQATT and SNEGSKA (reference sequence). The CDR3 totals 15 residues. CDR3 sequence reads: CSATGGLAGRHEQYF. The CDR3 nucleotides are TGCAGTGCCACCGGGGGGCTAGCGGGGAGGCACGAGCAGTACTTC.

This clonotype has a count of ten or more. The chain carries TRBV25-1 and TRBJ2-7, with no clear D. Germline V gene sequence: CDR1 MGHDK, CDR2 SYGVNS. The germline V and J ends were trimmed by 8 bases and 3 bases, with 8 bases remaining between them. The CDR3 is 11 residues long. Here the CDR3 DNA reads TGTGCCAGCCACACGGGCTACGAGCAGTACTTC. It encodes CASHTGYEQYF.

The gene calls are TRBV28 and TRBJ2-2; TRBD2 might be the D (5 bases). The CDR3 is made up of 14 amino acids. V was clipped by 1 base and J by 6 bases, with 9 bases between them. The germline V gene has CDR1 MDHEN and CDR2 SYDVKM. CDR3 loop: CASSLSGRSGELFF. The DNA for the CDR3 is TGTGCCAGCAGTTTATCGGGAAGGTCCGGGGAGCTGTTTTTT.

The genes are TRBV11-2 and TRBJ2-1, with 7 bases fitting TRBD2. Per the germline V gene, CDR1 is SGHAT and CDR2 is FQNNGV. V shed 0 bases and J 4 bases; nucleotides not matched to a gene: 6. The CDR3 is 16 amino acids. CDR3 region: CASSLDPGLLYNEQFF. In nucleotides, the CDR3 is TGTGCCAGCAGCTTAGATCCGGGACTACTATACAATGAGCAGTTCTTC.

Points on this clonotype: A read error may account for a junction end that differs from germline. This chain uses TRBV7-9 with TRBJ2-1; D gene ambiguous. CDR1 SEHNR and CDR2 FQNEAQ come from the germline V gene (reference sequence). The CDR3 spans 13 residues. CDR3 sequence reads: CASSLGLLNEQLF. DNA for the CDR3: TGTGCCAGCAGCTTAGGACTCCTGAATGAGCAGCTCTTC.

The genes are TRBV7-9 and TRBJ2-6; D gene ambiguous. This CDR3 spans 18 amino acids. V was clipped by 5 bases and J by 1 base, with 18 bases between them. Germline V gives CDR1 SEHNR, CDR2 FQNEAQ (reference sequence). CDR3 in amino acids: CASSTKGWGSSGANVLTF. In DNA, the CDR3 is TGTGCCAGCAGCACAAAAGGGTGGGGAAGTTCTGGGGCCAACGTCCTGACTTTC.

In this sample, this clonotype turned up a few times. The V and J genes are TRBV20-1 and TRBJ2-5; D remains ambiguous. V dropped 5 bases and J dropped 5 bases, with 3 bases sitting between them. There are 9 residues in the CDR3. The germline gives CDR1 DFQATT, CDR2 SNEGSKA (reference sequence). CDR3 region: CSAVETQYF. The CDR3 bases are TGCAGTGCTGTGGAGACCCAGTACTTC.

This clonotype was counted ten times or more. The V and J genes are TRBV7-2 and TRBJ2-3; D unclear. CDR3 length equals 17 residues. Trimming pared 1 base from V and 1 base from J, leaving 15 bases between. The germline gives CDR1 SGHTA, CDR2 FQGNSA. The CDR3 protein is CASSLVVYPLGTDTQYF. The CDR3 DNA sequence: TGTGCCAGCAGCTTAGTGGTCTACCCCCTGGGCACAGATACGCAGTATTTT.

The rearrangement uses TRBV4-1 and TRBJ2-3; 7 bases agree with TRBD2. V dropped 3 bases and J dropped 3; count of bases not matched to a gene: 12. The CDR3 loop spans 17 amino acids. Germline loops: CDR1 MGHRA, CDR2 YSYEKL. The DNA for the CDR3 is TGCGCCAGCAGCCAGGGACTACAGGTTTCGGGGACAGATACGCAGTATTTT. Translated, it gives CASSQGLQVSGTDTQYF.

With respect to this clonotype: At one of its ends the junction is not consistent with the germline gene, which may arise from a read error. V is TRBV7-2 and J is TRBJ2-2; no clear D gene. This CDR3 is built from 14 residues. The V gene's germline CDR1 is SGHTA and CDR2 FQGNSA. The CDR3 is CASSSEDGTGQLFF. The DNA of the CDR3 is TGTGCCAGCAGCTCCGAGGACGGCACCGGGCAGCTGTTTTTT.

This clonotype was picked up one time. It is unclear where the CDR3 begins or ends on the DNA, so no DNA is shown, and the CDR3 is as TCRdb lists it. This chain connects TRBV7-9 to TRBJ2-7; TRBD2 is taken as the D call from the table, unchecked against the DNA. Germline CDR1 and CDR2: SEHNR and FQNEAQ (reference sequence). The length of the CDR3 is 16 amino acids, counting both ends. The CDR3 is CASSSPVAGGTYEQCF.

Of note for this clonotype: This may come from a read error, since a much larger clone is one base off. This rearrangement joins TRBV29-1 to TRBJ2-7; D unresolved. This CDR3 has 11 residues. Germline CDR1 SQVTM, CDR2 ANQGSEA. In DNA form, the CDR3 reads TGCAACGTTGAAGACCGGAACGAGCAGTACTTC. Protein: CNVEDRNEQYF.

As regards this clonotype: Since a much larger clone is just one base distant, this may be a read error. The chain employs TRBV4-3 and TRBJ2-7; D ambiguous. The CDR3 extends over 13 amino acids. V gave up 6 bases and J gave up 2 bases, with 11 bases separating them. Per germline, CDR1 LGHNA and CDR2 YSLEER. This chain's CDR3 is CASSDRLPYEQYF. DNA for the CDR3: TGCGCCAGCAGTGACCGACTCCCCTACGAGCAGTACTTC.

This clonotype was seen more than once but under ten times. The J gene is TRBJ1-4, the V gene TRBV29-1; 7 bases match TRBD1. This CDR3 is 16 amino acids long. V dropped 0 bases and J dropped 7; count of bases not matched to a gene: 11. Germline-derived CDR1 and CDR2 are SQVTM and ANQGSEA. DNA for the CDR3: TGCAGCGTTGAAGATCCCCGGGGACAGTCTACTGAAAAACTGTTTTTT. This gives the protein CSVEDPRGQSTEKLFF.

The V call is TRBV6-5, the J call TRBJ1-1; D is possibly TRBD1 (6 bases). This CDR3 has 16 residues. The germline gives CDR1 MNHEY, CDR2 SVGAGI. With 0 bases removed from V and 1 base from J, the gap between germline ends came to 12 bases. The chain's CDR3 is CASSYSDRGANTEAFF. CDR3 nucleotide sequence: TGTGCCAGCAGTTACTCGGATAGGGGGGCGAACACTGAAGCTTTCTTT.

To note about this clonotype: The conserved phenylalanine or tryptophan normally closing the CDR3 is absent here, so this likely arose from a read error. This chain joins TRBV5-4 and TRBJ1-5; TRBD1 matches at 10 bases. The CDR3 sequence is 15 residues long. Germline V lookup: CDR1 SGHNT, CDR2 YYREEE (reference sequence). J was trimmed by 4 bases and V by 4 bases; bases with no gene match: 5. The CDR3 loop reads CASSIWTGGNQPQHL. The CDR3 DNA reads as TGTGCCAGCAGCATTTGGACAGGGGGGAATCAGCCCCAGCATCTT.

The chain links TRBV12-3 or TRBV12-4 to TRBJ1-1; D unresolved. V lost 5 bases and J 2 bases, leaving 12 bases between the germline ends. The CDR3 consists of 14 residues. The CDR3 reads CASSPSGFNTEAFF. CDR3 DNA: TGTGCCAGCAGTCCGTCCGGGTTCAACACTGAAGCTTTCTTT.

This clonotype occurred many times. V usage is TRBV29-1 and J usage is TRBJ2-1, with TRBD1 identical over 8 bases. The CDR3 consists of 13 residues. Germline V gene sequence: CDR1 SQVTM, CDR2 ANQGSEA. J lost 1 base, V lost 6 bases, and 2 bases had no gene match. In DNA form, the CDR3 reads TGCAGCGTCTACAGGGGGTCCTACAATGAGCAGTTCTTC. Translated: CSVYRGSYNEQFF.

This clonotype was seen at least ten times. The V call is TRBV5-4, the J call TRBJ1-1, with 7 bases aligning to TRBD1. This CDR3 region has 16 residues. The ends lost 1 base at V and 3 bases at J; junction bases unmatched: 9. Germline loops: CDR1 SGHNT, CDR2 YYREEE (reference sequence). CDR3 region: CASSLKGGASDTEAFF. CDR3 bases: TGTGCCAGCAGCTTGAAAGGGGGCGCATCGGACACTGAAGCTTTCTTT.

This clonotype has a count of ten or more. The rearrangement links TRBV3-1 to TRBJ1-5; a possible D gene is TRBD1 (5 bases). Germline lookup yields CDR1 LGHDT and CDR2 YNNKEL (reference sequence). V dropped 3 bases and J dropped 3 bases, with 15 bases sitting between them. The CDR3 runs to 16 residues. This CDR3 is CASSHSEGPDNQPQHF. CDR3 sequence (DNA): TGTGCCAGCAGCCACAGCGAGGGGCCGGACAATCAGCCCCAGCATTTT.

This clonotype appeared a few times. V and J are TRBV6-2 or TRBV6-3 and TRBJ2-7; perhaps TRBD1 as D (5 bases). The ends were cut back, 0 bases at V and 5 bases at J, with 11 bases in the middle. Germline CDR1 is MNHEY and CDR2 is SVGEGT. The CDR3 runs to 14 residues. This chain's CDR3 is CASSYSWGRNEQYF. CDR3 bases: TGTGCCAGCAGTTACTCGTGGGGCAGGAACGAGCAGTACTTC.